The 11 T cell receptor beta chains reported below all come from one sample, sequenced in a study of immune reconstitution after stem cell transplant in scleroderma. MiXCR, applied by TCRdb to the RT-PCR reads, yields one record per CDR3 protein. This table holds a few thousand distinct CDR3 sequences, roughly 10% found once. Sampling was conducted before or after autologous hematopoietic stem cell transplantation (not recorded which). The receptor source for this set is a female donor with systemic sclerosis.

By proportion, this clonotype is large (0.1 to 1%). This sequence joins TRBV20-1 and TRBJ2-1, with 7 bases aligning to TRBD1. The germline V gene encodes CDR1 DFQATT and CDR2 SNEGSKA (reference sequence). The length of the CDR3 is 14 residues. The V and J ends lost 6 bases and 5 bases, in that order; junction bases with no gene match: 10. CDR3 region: CSATGADRNNEQFF. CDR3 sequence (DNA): TGCAGTGCCACAGGGGCGGACAGAAACAATGAGCAGTTCTTC.

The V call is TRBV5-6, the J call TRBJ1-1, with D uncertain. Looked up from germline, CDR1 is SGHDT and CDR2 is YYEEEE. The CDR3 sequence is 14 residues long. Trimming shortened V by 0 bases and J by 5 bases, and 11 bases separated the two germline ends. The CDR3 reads CASSLGWVETEAFF. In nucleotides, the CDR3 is TGTGCCAGCAGCTTGGGATGGGTTGAGACTGAAGCTTTCTTT.

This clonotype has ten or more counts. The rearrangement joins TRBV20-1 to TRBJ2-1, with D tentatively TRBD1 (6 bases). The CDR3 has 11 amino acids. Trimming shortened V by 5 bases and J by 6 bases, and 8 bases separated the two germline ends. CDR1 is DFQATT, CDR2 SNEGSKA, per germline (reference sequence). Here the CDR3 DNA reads TGCAGTGCTTCCAGGGGCAATGAGCAGTTCTTC. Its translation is CSASRGNEQFF.

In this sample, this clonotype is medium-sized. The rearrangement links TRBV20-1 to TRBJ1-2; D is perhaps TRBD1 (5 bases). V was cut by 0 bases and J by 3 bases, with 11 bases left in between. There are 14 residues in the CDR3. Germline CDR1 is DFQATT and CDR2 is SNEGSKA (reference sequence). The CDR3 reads CSARDQGRYYGYTF. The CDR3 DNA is TGCAGTGCTAGAGATCAGGGCAGGTACTATGGCTACACCTTC.

This CDR3 reads CASSYSRGGTAGNTIYF. For the CDR3, the DNA is TGTGCCAGCAGTTACTCGAGGGGGGGTACAGCTGGAAACACCATATATTTT. The gene calls are TRBV6-5 and TRBJ1-3, with D perhaps matching TRBD1 (6 bases). Trimming pared 0 bases from V and 2 bases from J, leaving 14 bases between. Per germline, CDR1 MNHEY and CDR2 SVGAGI. The CDR3 is 17 residues long.

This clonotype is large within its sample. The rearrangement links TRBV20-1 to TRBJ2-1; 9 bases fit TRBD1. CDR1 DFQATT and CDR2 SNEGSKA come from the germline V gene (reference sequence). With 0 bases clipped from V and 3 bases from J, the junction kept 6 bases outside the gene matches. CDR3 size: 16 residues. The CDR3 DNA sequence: TGCAGTGCTAGAGATCCAACAGGGGGCAGCTACAATGAGCAGTTCTTC. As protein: CSARDPTGGSYNEQFF.

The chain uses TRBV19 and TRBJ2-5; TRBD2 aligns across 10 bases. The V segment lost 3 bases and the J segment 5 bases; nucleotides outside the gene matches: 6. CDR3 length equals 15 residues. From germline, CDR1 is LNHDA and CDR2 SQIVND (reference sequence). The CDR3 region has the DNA TGTGCCAGTAGTATTACTAGCGGGGCATTCGAGACCCAGTACTTC. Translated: CASSITSGAFETQYF.

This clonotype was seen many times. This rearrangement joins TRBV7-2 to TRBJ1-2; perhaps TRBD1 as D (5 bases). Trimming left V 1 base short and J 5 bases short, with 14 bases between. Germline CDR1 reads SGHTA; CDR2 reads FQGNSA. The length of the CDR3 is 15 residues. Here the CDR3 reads CASSLGHRGGYGYTF. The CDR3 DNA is TGTGCCAGCAGCTTAGGTCACCGGGGGGGGTATGGCTACACCTTC.

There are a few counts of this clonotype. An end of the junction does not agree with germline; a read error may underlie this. This CDR3 reads CSASSPGTTSTDAQYF. DNA for the CDR3: TGCAGTGCCTCCTCGCCGGGCACGACTAGCACAGATGCGCAGTATTTT. This chain joins TRBV20-1 and TRBJ2-3, with 7 bases matching TRBD2. The germline V gene has CDR1 DFQATT and CDR2 SNEGSKA (reference sequence). The CDR3 spans 16 residues.

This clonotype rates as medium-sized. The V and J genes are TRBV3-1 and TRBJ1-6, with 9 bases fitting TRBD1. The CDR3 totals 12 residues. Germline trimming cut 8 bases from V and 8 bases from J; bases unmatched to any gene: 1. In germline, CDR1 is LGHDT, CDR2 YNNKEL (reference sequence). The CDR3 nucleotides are TGTGCCAGCCACAGGGGGCATTCACCCCTCCACTTT. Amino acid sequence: CASHRGHSPLHF.

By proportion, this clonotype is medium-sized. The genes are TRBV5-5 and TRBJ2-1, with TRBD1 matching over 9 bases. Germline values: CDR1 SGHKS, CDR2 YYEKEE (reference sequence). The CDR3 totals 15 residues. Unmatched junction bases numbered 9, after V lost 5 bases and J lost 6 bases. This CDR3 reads CASRYRTGEVNEQFF. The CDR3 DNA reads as TGTGCCAGCAGATACCGGACAGGGGAAGTCAATGAGCAGTTCTTC.